This T cell receptor beta chain emerged from a study of cytomegalovirus exposure and HLA in healthy donors. Whole-study context: The 120 validation repertoires matched the 600 to 700 first-cohort repertoires in platform, a later analysis reported.

Turning to this clone: Antigen unknown.

V was trimmed by 5 bases and J by 5 bases, leaving 19 bases between them. Germline lookup yields CDR1 MNHEY and CDR2 SVGAGI. The CDR3 extends over 15 amino acids. The repertoire was sequenced with immunoSEQ multiplex PCR; TCRdb's copy has only in-frame clones and lacks some. The sample has 150,000 to 250,000 clones; 80% to 90% are singletons. Findings of the study overall: Three CMV-associated chains proved CMV antigen-specific in vitro. Most TCR sequences were rare, but some public TCRs occurred in many donors. Subsequent analysis revealed that first-cohort TCR clusters tended to co-occur in the roughly 120 validation repertoires.

The chain links TRBV6-5 to TRBJ2-7; a weak D match, TRBD1 (6 bases). This sequence originates from a woman aged 30 to 39 in good health and CMV-seropositive. The sequenced sample consisted of PBMCs. The CDR3 nucleotides read TGTGCCAGCAGTACCCCCTCCGGACAGTCCCACGAGCAGTACTTC. Translated, it gives CASSTPSGQSHEQYF.